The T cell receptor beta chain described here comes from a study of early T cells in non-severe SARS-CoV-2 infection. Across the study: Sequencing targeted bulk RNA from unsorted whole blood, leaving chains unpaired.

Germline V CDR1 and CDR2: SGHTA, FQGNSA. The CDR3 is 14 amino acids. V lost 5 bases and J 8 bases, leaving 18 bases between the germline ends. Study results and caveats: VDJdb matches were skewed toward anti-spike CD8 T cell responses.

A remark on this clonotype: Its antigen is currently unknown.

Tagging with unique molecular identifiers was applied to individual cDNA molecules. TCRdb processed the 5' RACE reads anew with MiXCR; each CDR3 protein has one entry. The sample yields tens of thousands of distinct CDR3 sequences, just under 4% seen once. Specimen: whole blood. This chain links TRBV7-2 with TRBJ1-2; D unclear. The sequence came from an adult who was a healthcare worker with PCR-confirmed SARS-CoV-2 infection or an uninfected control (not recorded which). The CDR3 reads CASSQNGGVKGYTF. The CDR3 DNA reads TGTGCCAGCAGCCAGAACGGTGGGGTTAAGGGCTACACCTTC. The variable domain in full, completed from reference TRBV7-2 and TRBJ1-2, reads GAGVSQSPSNKVTEKGKDVELRCDPISGHTALYWYRQSLGQGLEFLIYFQGNSAPDKSGLPSDRFSAERTGGSVSTLTIQRTQQEDSAVYLCASSQNGGVKGYTFGSGTRLTVV.